This is a list of T cell receptor beta chains from one sample in a study of cytomegalovirus exposure and HLA in healthy donors. Generated by immunoSEQ multiplex PCR, the TCRdb table keeps only in-frame clones and is missing some. This table has fewer than 250,000 clones, about 80% appearing once. What was sequenced was PBMCs. The receptor source for this set is a male donor in good health and CMV-seronegative. The CDR3 runs from the conserved cysteine through the conserved F or W. D genes are given only for firm matches. The size of a clone is reported for some rows only, either as once, few or many, or as a class for expanded clones.

v_gene: TRBV14; j_gene: TRBJ1-5; abundance: NA; d_gene: NA; CDR3aa: CASSQRGNNQPQHF; CDR3nt: TGTGCCAGCAGCCAACGGGGAAACAATCAGCCCCAGCATTTT
v_gene: TRBV28; j_gene: TRBJ2-3; abundance: NA; d_gene: TRBD2; CDR3aa: CASSFLAGGGTDTQYF; CDR3nt: TGTGCCAGCAGTTTTCTAGCGGGGGGCGGCACAGATACGCAGTATTTT
v_gene: TRBV29-1; j_gene: TRBJ2-7; abundance: NA; d_gene: NA; CDR3aa: CSVEGQGYEQYF; CDR3nt: TGCAGCGTTGAGGGCCAGGGTTACGAGCAGTACTTC
v_gene: TRBV11-2; j_gene: TRBJ1-6; abundance: NA; d_gene: NA; CDR3aa: CASSLAASSPLHF; CDR3nt: TGTGCCAGCAGCTTAGCAGCGTCGTCACCCCTCCACTTT
v_gene: TRBV28; j_gene: TRBJ1-2; abundance: NA; d_gene: TRBD1; CDR3aa: CASSRTGDYGYTF; CDR3nt: TGTGCCAGCAGTAGGACAGGGGACTATGGCTACACCTTC
v_gene: TRBV28; j_gene: TRBJ1-1; abundance: once; d_gene: NA; CDR3aa: CASAILMGGGEAFF; CDR3nt: TGTGCCAGCGCGATCTTGATGGGGGGAGGTGAAGCTTTCTTT
v_gene: TRBV9; j_gene: TRBJ1-5; abundance: NA; d_gene: NA; CDR3aa: CASSDTGRREPQHF; CDR3nt: TGTGCCAGCAGCGATACAGGGCGACGGGAGCCCCAGCATTTT
v_gene: TRBV19; j_gene: TRBJ1-5; abundance: NA; d_gene: NA; CDR3aa: CASSMRLGQGRDQPQHF; CDR3nt: TGTGCCAGTAGTATGCGTTTGGGTCAGGGTAGGGATCAGCCCCAGCATTTT
v_gene: TRBV7-3; j_gene: TRBJ2-7; abundance: NA; d_gene: NA; CDR3aa: CASRAGGGYEQYF; CDR3nt: TGTGCCAGCAGGGCAGGAGGCGGATACGAGCAGTACTTC
v_gene: TRBV18; j_gene: TRBJ2-1; abundance: NA; d_gene: NA; CDR3aa: CASSPTGYNEQFF; CDR3nt: TGTGCCAGCTCACCAACAGGCTACAATGAGCAGTTCTTC
v_gene: TRBV5-1; j_gene: TRBJ1-5; abundance: NA; d_gene: TRBD1; CDR3aa: CASSPSGQINQPQHF; CDR3nt: TGCGCCAGCAGCCCATCGGGACAGATCAATCAGCCCCAGCATTTT
v_gene: TRBV7-3; j_gene: TRBJ2-3; abundance: NA; d_gene: TRBD2; CDR3aa: CASSLMGLAGEPDTQYF; CDR3nt: TGTGCCAGCAGCTTAATGGGACTAGCGGGAGAACCAGATACGCAGTATTTT
v_gene: TRBV7-9; j_gene: TRBJ2-5; abundance: NA; d_gene: NA; CDR3aa: CSSSLMSQGGTQYF; CDR3nt: TGTTCCAGCAGCTTAATGAGTCAGGGAGGGACCCAGTACTTC